This note documents a single TCR beta chain sequence. Its specificity is not known. PCR involved 60 Vbeta and 13 Jbeta primers. Clones were read by immunoSEQ multiplex PCR, and TCRdb kept only the in-frame ones, dropping some. The sample yields 150,000 to 200,000 clones, around 81% seen once. This sample was included in a study of cytomegalovirus exposure and HLA in healthy donors. Study-level findings and limits: After further analysis at a later stage, 17,000 or so TCR beta sequences were associated with HLA alleles at 0.05 false discovery rate. In a later analysis, DRB1 alleles had the most associated TCRs; HLA-C alleles the fewest. Some highly shared sequence variants likely arose as a pipeline artifact.

CDR1 is SGHDT, CDR2 YYEEEE, per germline. CDR3 length: 12 amino acids. J gave up 11 bases and V 0 bases, and 3 bases lay outside the gene matches. The TCR sequence derives from a woman aged 30 to 39 in good health and CMV-seronegative. The chain combines TRBV5-6 with TRBJ2-7, with 9 bases lining up with TRBD2. The source material was PBMCs. CDR3 nucleotides: TGTGCCAGCAGCTTGGACAGGACTAGCGAGTACTTC. Encoded protein: CASSLDRTSEYF.